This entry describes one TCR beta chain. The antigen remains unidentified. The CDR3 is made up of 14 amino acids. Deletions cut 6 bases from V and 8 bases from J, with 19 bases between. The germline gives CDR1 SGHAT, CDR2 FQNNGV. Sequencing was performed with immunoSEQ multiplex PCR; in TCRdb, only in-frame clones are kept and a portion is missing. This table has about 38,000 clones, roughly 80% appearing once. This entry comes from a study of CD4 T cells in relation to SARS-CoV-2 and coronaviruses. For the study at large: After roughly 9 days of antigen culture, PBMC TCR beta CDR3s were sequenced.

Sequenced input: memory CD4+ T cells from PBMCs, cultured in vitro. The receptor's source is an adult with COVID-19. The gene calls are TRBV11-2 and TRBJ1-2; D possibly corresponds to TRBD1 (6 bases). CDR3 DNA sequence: TGTGCCAGCAGGGGACAAAGGTCCCCCTGGGGCTACACCTTC. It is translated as CASRGQRSPWGYTF.